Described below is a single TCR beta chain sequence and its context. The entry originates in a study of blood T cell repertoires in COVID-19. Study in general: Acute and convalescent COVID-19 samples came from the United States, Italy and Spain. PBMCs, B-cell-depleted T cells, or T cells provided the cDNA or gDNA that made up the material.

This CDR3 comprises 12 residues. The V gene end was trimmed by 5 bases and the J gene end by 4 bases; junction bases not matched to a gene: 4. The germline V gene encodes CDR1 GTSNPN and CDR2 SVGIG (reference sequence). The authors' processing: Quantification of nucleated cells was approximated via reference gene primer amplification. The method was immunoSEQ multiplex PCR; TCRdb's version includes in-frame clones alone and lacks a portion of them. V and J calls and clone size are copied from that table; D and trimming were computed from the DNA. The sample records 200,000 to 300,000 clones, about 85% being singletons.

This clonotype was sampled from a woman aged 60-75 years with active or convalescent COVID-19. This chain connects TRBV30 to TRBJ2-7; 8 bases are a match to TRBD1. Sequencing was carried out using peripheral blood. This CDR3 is CAWGGQVYEQYF. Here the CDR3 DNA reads TGTGCCTGGGGGGGACAGGTATACGAGCAGTACTTC.